The rows below give T cell receptor beta chains drawn from one sample of a study of cytomegalovirus exposure and HLA in healthy donors. The protocol was immunoSEQ multiplex PCR, while the TCRdb copy is restricted to in-frame clones and leaves out a portion. The repertoire holds approximately 110,000 clones, with approximately 70% as singletons. Source material: PBMCs. These receptors were taken from a woman aged 25 to 39 in good health and CMV-seronegative. The CDR3 runs from the conserved cysteine through the conserved F or W. A D gene is named only where the DNA matches it firmly. Size tells how often a clone was seen (once, few, many) or the class of an expanded clone, and some rows leave it out.

TRBD1	TRBJ1-1	13	TRBV7-9	-	TGTGCCAGCAGCCAGGGACAGGGTTACGAAGCTTTCTTT	CASSQGQGYEAFF
-	TRBJ2-2	18	TRBV5-1	-	TGCGCCAGCAGCCATTCGAGTGGAGGGGGCCGGTTAACCGGGGAGCTGTTTTTT	CASSHSSGGGRLTGELFF
TRBD1	TRBJ1-2	15	TRBV5-6	-	TGTGCCAGCAGCTCCTACAGGGGAATCGGCTATGGCTACACCTTC	CASSSYRGIGYGYTF
TRBD2	TRBJ2-1	15	TRBV4-3	-	TGCGCCAGCAGCCAAGGACTAGCGGGGTGGGCTGAGCAGTTCTTC	CASSQGLAGWAEQFF
TRBD2	TRBJ2-3	18	TRBV18	-	TGTGCCAGCTCAACCTCCGGGACTAGCGGGGGGGTAACAGATACGCAGTATTTT	CASSTSGTSGGVTDTQYF
-	TRBJ1-1	14	TRBV11-3	-	TGTGCCAGCAGCATAACGGGGGTTAACACTGAAGCTTTCTTT	CASSITGVNTEAFF
-	TRBJ1-1	15	TRBV28	-	TGTGCCAGCAGCTCGGGGGGTGTGGGCGACACTGAAGCTTTCTTT	CASSSGGVGDTEAFF
-	TRBJ1-1	12	TRBV28	-	TGTGCCAGCAGTTTCAGGCAGGGGATAGAATTCTTT	CASSFRQGIEFF
-	TRBJ2-2	16	TRBV4-3	-	TGCGCCAGCAGCCCGCCCTCAGGACAGCAGACCGGGGAGCTGTTTTTT	CASSPPSGQQTGELFF
TRBD2	TRBJ2-7	16	TRBV11-1	once	TGTGCCAGCAGCTCCTTCGTCCTCGGGGGGGCGGGCGAGCAGTACTTC	CASSSFVLGGAGEQYF
TRBD2	TRBJ2-3	16	TRBV30	-	TGTGCCTGCACTACCTTGGAGCGGGGCCTCACAGATACGCAGTATTTT	CACTTLERGLTDTQYF
-	TRBJ2-5	14	TRBV7-9	-	TGTGCCAGCAGTCCGGGGAGCCCCCAAGAGACCCAGTACTTC	CASSPGSPQETQYF
TRBD1	TRBJ1-2	15	TRBV5-1	-	TGCGCCAGCAGTTCTTCCATGGGACAGGGGGATGGCTACACCTTC	CASSSSMGQGDGYTF
TRBD1	TRBJ2-7	16	TRBV30	few	TGTGCCTGGAGTGTAGATTGGACAGGGGGGCTCTACGAGCAGTACTTC	CAWSVDWTGGLYEQYF
-	TRBJ1-2	15	TRBV5-4	-	TGTGCCAGCAGCCACCGGGGTGAAGGCTCCGATGGCTACACCTTC	CASSHRGEGSDGYTF
TRBD1	TRBJ2-7	12	TRBV30	-	TGTGCCTTGGGACAGGGCCCCTACGAGCAGTACTTC	CALGQGPYEQYF
-	TRBJ1-2	15	TRBV29-1	-	TGCAGCGTTGAAGGGGAGATAAGGTCTGGCTATGGCTACACCTTC	CSVEGEIRSGYGYTF
TRBD1	TRBJ1-2	13	TRBV6-1	-	TGTGCCAGCAGCGAGACAGGGGACTATGGCTACACCTTC	CASSETGDYGYTF
TRBD1	TRBJ1-1	12	TRBV5-6	-	TGTGCCAGCAGCCCTGAGGGGACAGGCAAAATTTTT	CASSPEGTGKIF
TRBD1	TRBJ2-3	15	TRBV4-1	once	TGCGCCAGCAGCCTGACAGGGGGCGCGGTAGATACGCAGTATTTT	CASSLTGGAVDTQYF
-	TRBJ1-1	14	TRBV7-9	-	TGTGCCAGCAGCGTACACGCAGGGTACACTGAAGCTTTCTTT	CASSVHAGYTEAFF
TRBD1	TRBJ1-6	14	TRBV5-1	-	TGCGCCAGCAGCTTGGGGACAGGGGATTCACCCCTCCACTTT	CASSLGTGDSPLHF
-	TRBJ2-5	14	TRBV30	-	TGTGCCTGGAGTGTTATTGGAGGGTCAGGGACCCAGTACTTC	CAWSVIGGSGTQYF
TRBD1	TRBJ1-1	17	TRBV19	-	TGTGCCAGTAGTAATAATTATGAGACAGGGCTGAACACTGAAGCTTTCTTT	CASSNNYETGLNTEAFF
-	TRBJ2-1	14	TRBV10-3	-	TGTGCCATCAGTGATGGGAGGTGGGACAATGAGCAGTTCTTC	CAISDGRWDNEQFF
TRBD2	TRBJ2-1	15	TRBV6-5	few	TGTGCCAGCAGCGTCCTAGCGGACCCCTACAATGAGCAGTTCTTC	CASSVLADPYNEQFF
TRBD2	TRBJ2-5	17	TRBV11-2	-	TGTGCCAGCAGCTTGGAGTCGGCTAGCGGGGTTCTCGAGACCCAGTACTTC	CASSLESASGVLETQYF
TRBD2	TRBJ2-7	14	TRBV11-1	-	TGTGCCAGCAGCTTGACTAGCGGCGATTACGAGCAGTACTTC	CASSLTSGDYEQYF
TRBD1	TRBJ1-2	16	TRBV19	-	TGTGCCAGTAGTCCACCCACCGGGACAGGGGGAAAAGGCTACACCTTC	CASSPPTGTGGKGYTF
-	TRBJ2-5	12	TRBV11-2	-	TGTGCCAGCAGCTTAGACGGGGAGACCCAGTACTTC	CASSLDGETQYF
TRBD2	TRBJ2-4	17	TRBV6-1	-	TGTGCCAGCAGTGAAGATCCAGCGGGGCGTATCAAAAACATTCAGTACTTC	CASSEDPAGRIKNIQYF
-	TRBJ1-2	15	TRBV9	-	TGTGCCAGCAGCGTAGTTGGGGGGATTGGATATGGCTACACCTTC	CASSVVGGIGYGYTF
TRBD1	TRBJ1-5	15	TRBV4-1	-	TGCGCCAGCAGCCCGGACAGGGGAGGAGATCAGCCCCAGCATTTT	CASSPDRGGDQPQHF
-	TRBJ2-7	15	TRBV7-8	-	TGTGCCAGCAGCCCCGACCATAGCGACTCCTACGAGCAGTACTTC	CASSPDHSDSYEQYF
-	TRBJ2-2	14	TRBV9	-	TGTGCCAGCAGCGTAATAGCTGGCACCGGGGAGCTGTTTTTT	CASSVIAGTGELFF
-	TRBJ1-1	14	TRBV1	few	TGCACCAGCAGCCAAGAAAGAGAGAACACTGAAGCTTTCTTT	CTSSQERENTEAFF
-	TRBJ2-2	15	TRBV6-5	few	TGTGCCAGCAGTTACGTCCGTGGAGAGACCGGGGAGCTGTTTTTT	CASSYVRGETGELFF
TRBD1	TRBJ2-7	14	TRBV6-6	once	TGTGCCAGCAGTAACAGGGGAATTCCCTACGAGCAGTACTTC	CASSNRGIPYEQYF
-	TRBJ2-5	15	TRBV5-4	few	TGTGCCAGCACCCTTGGACAGCCACTCCAAGAGACCCAGTACTTC	CASTLGQPLQETQYF
-	TRBJ2-2	14	TRBV7-2	-	TGTGCCAGCAGCCCTCGAGCGGCCCAAGGGGAGCTGTTTTTT	CASSPRAAQGELFF
-	TRBJ1-3	13	TRBV29-1	-	TGCAGCGTTCCGGTGGGGAGTGGAAACACCATATATTTT	CSVPVGSGNTIYF
TRBD1	TRBJ1-1	14	TRBV6-6	-	TGTGCCAGCAGGGTCGGACAGGGGAGGACTGAAGCTTTCTTT	CASRVGQGRTEAFF
-	TRBJ1-5	13	TRBV10-1	-	TGCGCCAGCAGTACAGGGACGGGGCAGCCCCAGCATTTT	CASSTGTGQPQHF
-	TRBJ2-1	12	TRBV11-2	-	TGTGCCAGCAGCCCGCAGGGTAATGAGCAGTTCTTC	CASSPQGNEQFF
-	TRBJ2-6	19	TRBV9	-	TGTGCCAGCAGCGTATTTCGGCAGCAAGGGGACTCTGGGGCCAACGTCCTGACTTTC	CASSVFRQQGDSGANVLTF
TRBD2	TRBJ2-7	14	TRBV30	once	TGTGCCTGGAGTAAGCGGGACGGCTTATACGAGCAGTACTTC	CAWSKRDGLYEQYF
TRBD2	TRBJ2-5	14	TRBV7-7	few	TGTGCTAGCAGCTTTGGCGGGGGGTTCGAGACCCAGTACTTC	CASSFGGGFETQYF
-	TRBJ1-1	14	TRBV7-9	-	TGTTCCAGCAGCTTAGAAGTGAGGTCCACTGAAGCTTTCTTT	CSSSLEVRSTEAFF